The TCR beta chain under discussion was sequenced for a study of blood T cell repertoires in COVID-19. About the research overall: The study drew acute and convalescent COVID-19 samples from the United States, Italy and Spain. T cells, B-cell-depleted T cells, or PBMCs supplied cDNA or gDNA.

The germline CDR1 and CDR2 sequences are SGHTA and FQGNSA. There are 16 residues in the CDR3. The V segment lost 5 bases and the J segment 0 bases; nucleotides outside the gene matches: 6. Data came from immunoSEQ multiplex PCR; TCRdb stores just in-frame clones and leaves some out. The repertoire includes 330,000 or so clones, approximately 87% of them detected once, and roughly 2% sits in the top ten. The chain recombines TRBV7-2 with TRBJ2-1, with TRBD1 identical over 8 bases. The clonotype originates from a man aged 40-55 years in a cohort exposed to, infected with or recovered from COVID-19 (not recorded which). The source material was PBMCs or T cells enriched from blood (not recorded which). Here the CDR3 DNA reads TGTGCCAGCAGCCCAGGGACAGGATACTCCTACAATGAGCAGTTCTTC. It yields the protein CASSPGTGYSYNEQFF.